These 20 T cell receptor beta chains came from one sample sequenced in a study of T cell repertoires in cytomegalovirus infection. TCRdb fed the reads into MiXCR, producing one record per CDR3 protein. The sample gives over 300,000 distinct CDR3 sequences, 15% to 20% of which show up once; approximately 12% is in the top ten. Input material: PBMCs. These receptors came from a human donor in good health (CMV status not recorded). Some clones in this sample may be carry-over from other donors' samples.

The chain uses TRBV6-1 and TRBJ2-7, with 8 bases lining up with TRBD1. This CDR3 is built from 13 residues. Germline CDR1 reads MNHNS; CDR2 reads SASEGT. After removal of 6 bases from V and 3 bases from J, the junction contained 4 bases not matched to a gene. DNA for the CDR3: TGTGCCAGCAGGTACAGGGGGGACTACGAGCAGTACTTC. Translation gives CASRYRGDYEQYF.

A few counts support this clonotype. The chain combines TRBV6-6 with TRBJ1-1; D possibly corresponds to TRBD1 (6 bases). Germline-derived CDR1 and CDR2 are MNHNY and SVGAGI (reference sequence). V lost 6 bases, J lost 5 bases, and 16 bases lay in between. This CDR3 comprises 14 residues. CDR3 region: CASRPDSAGTEAFF. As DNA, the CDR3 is TGTGCCAGCAGGCCGGACAGTGCGGGAACTGAAGCTTTCTTT.

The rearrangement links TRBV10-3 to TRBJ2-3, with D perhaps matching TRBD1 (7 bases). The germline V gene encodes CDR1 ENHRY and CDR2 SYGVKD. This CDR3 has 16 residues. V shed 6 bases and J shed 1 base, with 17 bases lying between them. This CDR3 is CAIRRGGGDGTDTQYF. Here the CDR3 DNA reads TGTGCCATCAGACGAGGAGGGGGCGACGGCACAGATACGCAGTATTTT.

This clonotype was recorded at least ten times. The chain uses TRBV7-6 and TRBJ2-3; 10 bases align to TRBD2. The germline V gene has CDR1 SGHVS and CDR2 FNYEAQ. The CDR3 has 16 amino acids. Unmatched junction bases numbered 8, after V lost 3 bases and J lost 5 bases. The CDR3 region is CASSLVLAGAGDTQYF. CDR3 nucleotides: TGTGCCAGCAGCTTGGTTCTAGCGGGGGCCGGAGATACGCAGTATTTT.

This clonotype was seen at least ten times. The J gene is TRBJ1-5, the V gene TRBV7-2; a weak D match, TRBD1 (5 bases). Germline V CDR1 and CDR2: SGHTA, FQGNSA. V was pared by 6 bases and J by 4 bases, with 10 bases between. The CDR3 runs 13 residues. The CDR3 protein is CASSIWTNQPQHF. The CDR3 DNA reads TGTGCCAGCAGTATTTGGACAAATCAGCCCCAGCATTTT.

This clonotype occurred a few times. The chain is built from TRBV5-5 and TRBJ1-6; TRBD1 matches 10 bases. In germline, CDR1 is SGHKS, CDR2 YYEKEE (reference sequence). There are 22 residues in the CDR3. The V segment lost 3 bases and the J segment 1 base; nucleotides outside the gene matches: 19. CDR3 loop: CASSWVDRPGTGVKSYNSPLHF. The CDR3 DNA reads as TGTGCCAGCAGCTGGGTCGATCGGCCCGGGACAGGGGTTAAGTCCTATAATTCACCCCTCCACTTT.

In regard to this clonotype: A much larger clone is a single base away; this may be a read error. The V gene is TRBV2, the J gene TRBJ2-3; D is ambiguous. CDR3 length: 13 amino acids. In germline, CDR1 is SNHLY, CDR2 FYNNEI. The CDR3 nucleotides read TGTGCCAACAGTGGTCCCTTCACAGATACGCAGTATTTT. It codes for CANSGPFTDTQYF.

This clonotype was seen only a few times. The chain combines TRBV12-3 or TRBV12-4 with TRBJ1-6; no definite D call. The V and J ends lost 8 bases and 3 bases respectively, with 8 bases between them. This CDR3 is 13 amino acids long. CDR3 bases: TGTGCCAGCGCCACGGGCTATAATTCACCCCTCCACTTT. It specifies CASATGYNSPLHF.

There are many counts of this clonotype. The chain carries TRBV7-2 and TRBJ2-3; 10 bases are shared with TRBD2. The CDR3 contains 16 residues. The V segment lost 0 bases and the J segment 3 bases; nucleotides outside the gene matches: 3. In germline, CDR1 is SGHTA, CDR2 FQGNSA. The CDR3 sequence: CASSLAGGLATDTQYF. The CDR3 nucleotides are TGTGCCAGCAGCTTAGCCGGGGGACTAGCGACAGATACGCAGTATTTT. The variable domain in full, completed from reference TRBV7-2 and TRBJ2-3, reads GAGVSQSPSNKVTEKGKDVELRCDPISGHTALYWYRQSLGQGLEFLIYFQGNSAPDKSGLPSDRFSAERTGGSVSTLTIQRTQQEDSAVYLCASSLAGGLATDTQYFGPGTRLTVL.

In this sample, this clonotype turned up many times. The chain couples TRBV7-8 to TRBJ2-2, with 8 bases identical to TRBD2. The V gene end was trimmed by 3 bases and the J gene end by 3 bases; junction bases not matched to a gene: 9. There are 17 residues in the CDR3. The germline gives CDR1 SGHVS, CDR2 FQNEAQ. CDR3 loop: CASSLRPSGFYTGELFF. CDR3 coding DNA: TGTGCCAGCAGCTTGCGGCCTAGCGGGTTTTACACCGGGGAGCTGTTTTTT. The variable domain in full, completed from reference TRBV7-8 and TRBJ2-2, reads GAGVSQSPRYKVAKRGQDVALRCDPISGHVSLFWYQQALGQGPEFLTYFQNEAQLDKSGLPSDRFFAERPEGSVSTLKIQRTQQEDSAVYLCASSLRPSGFYTGELFFGEGSRLTVL.

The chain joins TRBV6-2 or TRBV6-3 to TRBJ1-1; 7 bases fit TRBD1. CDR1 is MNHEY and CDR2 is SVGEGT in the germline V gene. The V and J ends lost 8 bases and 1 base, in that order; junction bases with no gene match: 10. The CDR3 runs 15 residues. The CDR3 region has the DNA TGTGCCAGCGAACAGGGGCACTCGACGAACACTGAAGCTTTCTTT. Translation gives CASEQGHSTNTEAFF.

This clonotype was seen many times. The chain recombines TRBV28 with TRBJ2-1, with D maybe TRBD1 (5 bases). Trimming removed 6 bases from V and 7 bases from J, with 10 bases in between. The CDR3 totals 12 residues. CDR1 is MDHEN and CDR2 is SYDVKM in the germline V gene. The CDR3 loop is CASRLRGNEQFF. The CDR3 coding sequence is TGTGCCAGCAGGCTTAGGGGAAATGAGCAGTTCTTC.

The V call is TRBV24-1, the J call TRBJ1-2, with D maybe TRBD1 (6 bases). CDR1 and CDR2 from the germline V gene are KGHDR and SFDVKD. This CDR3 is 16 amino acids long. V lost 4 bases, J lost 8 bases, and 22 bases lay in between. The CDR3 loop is CATSDAGTRGEWGYTF. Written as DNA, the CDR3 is TGTGCCACCAGTGACGCCGGGACAAGGGGAGAGTGGGGCTACACCTTC.

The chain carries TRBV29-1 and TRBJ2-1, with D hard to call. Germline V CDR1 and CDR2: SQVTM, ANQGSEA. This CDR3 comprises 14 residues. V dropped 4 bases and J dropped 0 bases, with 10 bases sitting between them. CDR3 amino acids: CSVVWQSSYNEQFF. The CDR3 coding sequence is TGCAGCGTTGTATGGCAGAGCTCCTACAATGAGCAGTTCTTC.

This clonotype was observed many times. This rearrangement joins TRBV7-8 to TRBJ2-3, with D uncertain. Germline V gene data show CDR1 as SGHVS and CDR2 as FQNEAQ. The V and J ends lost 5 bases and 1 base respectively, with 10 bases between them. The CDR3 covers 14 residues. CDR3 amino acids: CASSRDGRTDTQYF. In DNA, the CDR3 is TGTGCCAGCAGCAGGGATGGGCGCACAGATACGCAGTATTTT.

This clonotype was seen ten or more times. The CDR3 coding sequence is TGTGCCAGCAGCCCCGTTAGGTGGGCAGGGAATGAGCAGTTCTTC. Residues: CASSPVRWAGNEQFF. The chain links TRBV12-3 or TRBV12-4 to TRBJ2-1, with D maybe TRBD1 (5 bases). The CDR3 totals 15 residues. Deletions cut 6 bases from V and 7 bases from J, with 19 bases between.

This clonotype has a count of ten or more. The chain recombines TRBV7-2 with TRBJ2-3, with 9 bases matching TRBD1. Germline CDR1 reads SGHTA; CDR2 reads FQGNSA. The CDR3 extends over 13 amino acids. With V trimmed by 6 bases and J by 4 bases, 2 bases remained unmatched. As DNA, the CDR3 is TGTGCCAGCAGGACAGGGGGTGCAGATACGCAGTATTTT. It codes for CASRTGGADTQYF.

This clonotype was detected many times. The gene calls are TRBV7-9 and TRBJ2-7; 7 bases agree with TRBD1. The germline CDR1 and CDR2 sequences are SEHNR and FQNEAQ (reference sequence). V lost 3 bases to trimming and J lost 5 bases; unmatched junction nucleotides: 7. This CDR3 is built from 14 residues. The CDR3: CASSFDRAKNEQYF. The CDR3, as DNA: TGTGCCAGCAGCTTCGACAGGGCGAAAAACGAGCAGTACTTC.

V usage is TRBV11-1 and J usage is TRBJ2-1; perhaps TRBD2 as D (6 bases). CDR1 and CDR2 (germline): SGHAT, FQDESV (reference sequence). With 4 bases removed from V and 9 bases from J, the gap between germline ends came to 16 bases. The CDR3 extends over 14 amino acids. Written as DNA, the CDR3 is TGTGCCAGCAGCTCCGGGATCCCGGGACTTGAGCAGTTCTTC. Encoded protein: CASSSGIPGLEQFF.

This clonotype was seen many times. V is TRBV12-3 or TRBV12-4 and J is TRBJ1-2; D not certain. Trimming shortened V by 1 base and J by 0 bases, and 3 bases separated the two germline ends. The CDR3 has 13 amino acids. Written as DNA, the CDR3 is TGTGCCAGCAGTTTAGAGGCTAACTATGGCTACACCTTC. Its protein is CASSLEANYGYTF.